The 21 T cell receptor beta chains below were found in one sample sequenced in a study of blood T cell repertoires in COVID-19. TCRdb's table, derived via immunoSEQ multiplex PCR, lists solely in-frame clones and lacks some. The sample has about 150,000 clones, about 73% seen once. Sequencing input: peripheral blood. The receptors derive from an elderly man with acute or convalescent COVID-19.

The chain joins TRBV5-1 to TRBJ1-2; tentative D call: TRBD1 (6 bases). The CDR3 is 13 amino acids. Per the germline V gene, CDR1 is SGHRS and CDR2 is YFSETQ. The V end was cut by 0 bases, the J end by 8 bases, with 11 bases between. The CDR3 sequence: CASSLDRVGGYTF. DNA for the CDR3: TGCGCCAGCAGCTTGGACAGGGTTGGGGGCTACACCTTC.

This rearrangement joins TRBV6-5 to TRBJ2-3; D possibly corresponds to TRBD2 (5 bases). Germline V CDR1 and CDR2: MNHEY, SVGAGI. Trimming cost V 6 bases and J 6 bases, with 10 bases left between them. This CDR3 contains 12 residues. The CDR3 loop reads CASRLPGDTQYF. The CDR3 DNA reads as TGTGCCAGCAGATTACCGGGGGATACGCAGTATTTT.

The J gene is TRBJ2-1, the V gene TRBV6-5, with 8 bases lining up with TRBD1. Germline CDR1 reads MNHEY; CDR2 reads SVGAGI. Unmatched junction bases numbered 12, after V lost 6 bases and J lost 8 bases. The CDR3 covers 15 residues. Here the CDR3 reads CASRIDRGRSDEQFF. The CDR3 nucleotides are TGTGCCAGCAGAATAGACAGGGGTAGGAGCGATGAGCAGTTCTTC.

The gene calls are TRBV7-9 and TRBJ1-4, with no clear D. Germline lookup yields CDR1 SEHNR and CDR2 FQNEAQ (reference sequence). V lost 5 bases, J lost 4 bases, and 23 bases lay in between. The CDR3 length is 18 residues. The CDR3 reads CASSARSGKNSGNEKLFF. In DNA, the CDR3 is TGTGCCAGCAGCGCCCGTTCGGGGAAGAACAGCGGTAATGAAAAACTGTTTTTT. The full variable domain, rest sourced from reference TRBV7-9 and TRBJ1-4, is DTGVSQNPRHKITKRGQNVTFRCDPISEHNRLYWYRQTLGQGPEFLTYFQNEAQLEKSRLLSDRFSAERPKGSFSTLEIQRTEQGDSAMYLCASSARSGKNSGNEKLFFGSGTQLSVL.

CDR3 protein: CASSASGTGGWDEQFF. The CDR3 DNA follows: TGTGCCAGCAGCGCCAGTGGGACAGGGGGATGGGATGAGCAGTTCTTC. The rearrangement links TRBV5-4 to TRBJ2-1; 11 bases match TRBD1. After removal of 4 bases from V and 8 bases from J, the junction contained 11 bases not matched to a gene. Germline-derived CDR1 and CDR2 are SGHNT and YYREEE (reference sequence). The CDR3 runs to 16 residues.

This chain joins TRBV2 and TRBJ2-2; 8 positions match TRBD2. In germline, CDR1 is SNHLY, CDR2 FYNNEI. There are 15 residues in the CDR3. The V segment lost 2 bases and the J segment 4 bases; nucleotides outside the gene matches: 3. CDR3 in amino acids: CASSEWLAGTGELFF. Here the CDR3 DNA reads TGTGCCAGCAGTGAATGGCTAGCGGGCACCGGGGAGCTGTTTTTT.

This chain connects TRBV7-6 to TRBJ2-3; D possibly corresponds to TRBD1 (6 bases). The CDR3 covers 16 residues. Germline lookup yields CDR1 SGHVS and CDR2 FNYEAQ. V shed 5 bases and J shed 3 bases, with 18 bases lying between them. The CDR3 coding sequence is TGTGCCAGCAGCCCGACAGGCCCCGGTGGGACAGATACGCAGTATTTT. It codes for CASSPTGPGGTDTQYF.

This clone was observed a few times. This rearrangement joins TRBV28 to TRBJ1-4, with D perhaps matching TRBD1 (6 bases). This CDR3 region has 15 residues. Germline CDR1 and CDR2: MDHEN and SYDVKM. V was pared by 4 bases and J by 5 bases, with 14 bases between. The CDR3 bases are TGTGCCAGCAGTTCTTTGGGGGCCGGGAATGAAAAACTGTTTTTT. Its protein is CASSSLGAGNEKLFF.

In its sample, this clone was seen a few times. This chain joins TRBV4-1 and TRBJ2-3; TRBD1 matches at 7 bases. After removal of 0 bases from V and 0 bases from J, the junction contained 6 bases not matched to a gene. The length of the CDR3 is 17 residues. In germline, CDR1 is MGHRA, CDR2 YSYEKL. The CDR3 protein is CASSQDWTGRSTDTQYF. The CDR3 DNA is TGCGCCAGCAGCCAAGATTGGACAGGTCGTAGCACAGATACGCAGTATTTT.

V usage is TRBV5-1 and J usage is TRBJ2-5, with 8 bases identical to TRBD2. This CDR3 spans 13 amino acids. Looked up from germline, CDR1 is SGHRS and CDR2 is YFSETQ. V shed 6 bases and J 5 bases; nucleotides not matched to a gene: 6. The CDR3 spells CASTDAGGETQYF. As DNA, the CDR3 is TGCGCCAGCACCGATGCGGGGGGTGAGACCCAGTACTTC.

The chain links TRBV19 to TRBJ1-1; D is uncertain. Germline CDR1 reads LNHDA; CDR2 reads SQIVND (reference sequence). Between the trimmed V and J ends, which lost 3 bases and 1 base, there was a span of 9 bases. This CDR3 contains 14 residues. DNA for the CDR3: TGTGCCAGTAGTATGGAGCCGGGGAACACTGAAGCTTTCTTT. It codes for CASSMEPGNTEAFF.

The rearrangement links TRBV11-2 to TRBJ2-2; 7 bases agree with TRBD2. The germline CDR1 and CDR2 sequences are SGHAT and FQNNGV. The CDR3 is made up of 14 amino acids. After removal of 2 bases from V and 5 bases from J, the junction contained 2 bases not matched to a gene. CDR3 coding DNA: TGTGCCAGCAGCTTAACTAGCGATACCGGGGAGCTGTTTTTT. Its protein product is CASSLTSDTGELFF.

The chain links TRBV24-1 to TRBJ2-3; 8 nucleotides line up with TRBD2. V shed 3 bases, J shed 3 bases, and the junction held 4 bases outside the gene matches. The CDR3 spans 15 residues. Germline CDR1 reads KGHDR; CDR2 reads SFDVKD. The CDR3 region has the DNA TGTGCCACCAGTGATACGGGGGGGGGTACAGATACGCAGTATTTT. Translated, it gives CATSDTGGGTDTQYF.

The chain couples TRBV7-3 to TRBJ2-6; no firm D call. In germline, CDR1 is SGHTA, CDR2 FQGTGA. The CDR3 extends over 18 amino acids. The V end was cut by 5 bases, the J end by 0 bases, with 17 bases between. The chain's CDR3 is CASSLPETSSSGANVLTF. DNA for the CDR3: TGTGCCAGCAGCCTACCGGAGACGTCCAGCTCTGGGGCCAACGTCCTGACTTTC.

The chain recombines TRBV18 with TRBJ2-5, with 8 nucleotides matching TRBD1. The CDR3 extends over 15 amino acids. Germline loops: CDR1 KGHSH, CDR2 LQKENI. Trimming removed 6 bases from V and 0 bases from J; junction bases left unmatched: 6. The CDR3 coding sequence is TGTGCCAGCTCCCCGGGGACAGGAAACCAAGAGACCCAGTACTTC. Protein product: CASSPGTGNQETQYF.

V and J are TRBV2 and TRBJ2-2, with 7 bases fitting TRBD1. Germline trimming cut 2 bases from V and 0 bases from J; bases unmatched to any gene: 6. This CDR3 contains 17 residues. Germline CDR1 and CDR2: SNHLY and FYNNEI. The CDR3 bases are TGTGCCAGCAGTGAATGGAGACAGGGAACGAACACCGGGGAGCTGTTTTTT. It specifies CASSEWRQGTNTGELFF.

The genes are TRBV11-2 and TRBJ1-4; TRBD1 matches at 9 bases. Per the germline V gene, CDR1 is SGHAT and CDR2 is FQNNGV. The CDR3 totals 14 residues. Germline trimming cut 4 bases from V and 8 bases from J; bases unmatched to any gene: 5. Here the CDR3 reads CASSSQGAREKLFF. The CDR3 DNA is TGTGCCAGCAGCTCACAGGGGGCTCGAGAAAAACTGTTTTTT. Full variable domain (outside the CDR3, taken from reference TRBV11-2 and TRBJ1-4): EAGVAQSPRYKIIEKRQSVAFWCNPISGHATLYWYQQILGQGPKLLIQFQNNGVVDDSQLPKDRFSAERLKGVDSTLKIQPAKLEDSAVYLCASSSQGAREKLFFGSGTQLSVL.

The chain has TRBV21-1 and TRBJ1-2; the table's D gene call, TRBD1, was not cross checked with the DNA. TRBV21-1 is a documented pseudogene. The CDR3 contains 12 residues. The CDR3 here is CASSNIRGGYTF. The CDR3 DNA is TGTGCCAGCAGCAATATCAGGGGCGGCTACACCTTC.

The chain carries TRBV6-6 and TRBJ1-2; no definite D call. This CDR3 is 11 amino acids long. The germline gives CDR1 MNHNY, CDR2 SVGAGI (reference sequence). Between the trimmed V and J ends, which lost 6 bases and 8 bases, there was a span of 10 bases. The CDR3 nucleotides read TGTGCCAGCAGAGCCACGCTCGGCTACACCTTC. Encoded protein: CASRATLGYTF.

The chain employs TRBV3-1 (or the pseudogene TRBV3-2) and TRBJ2-5; the match to TRBD2 covers 14 bases. Germline V CDR1 and CDR2: LGHDT, YNNKEL (reference sequence). The CDR3 totals 19 residues. V lost 3 bases, J lost 0 bases, and 9 bases stayed unmatched. CDR3 DNA sequence: TGTGCCAGCAGCCACCCCGGACTAGCGGGGGGAATGTACCAAGAGACCCAGTACTTC. Translated: CASSHPGLAGGMYQETQYF.

The rearrangement uses TRBV4-2 and TRBJ1-2; D remains unclear. Germline V gene lookup returns CDR1 LGHNA and CDR2 YNFKEQ. V was shortened by 1 base and J by 2 bases, with 14 bases between the two germline ends. CDR3 size: 16 residues. The CDR3 DNA follows: TGTGCCAGCAGCCAAGGCGGTCAGACGATCAACTATGGCTACACCTTC. The encoded protein is CASSQGGQTINYGYTF.